A single sample gave rise to the 17 T cell receptor beta chains below, sequenced in a study of patients and donors after allogeneic stem cell transplantation. In TCRdb, the RT-PCR reads were re-called with MiXCR into one record per CDR3 protein. The data show approximately 88,000 distinct CDR3 sequences, around 5% seen once. The sample was blood, either unsorted or a sorted T cell fraction (not recorded which). The origin of the receptors is a human donor who was either an allogeneic HSCT recipient or a stem cell or donor lymphocyte infusion donor (not recorded which). It is not recorded whose cells these are; they may come from a transplant donor.

At least ten counts were recorded for this clonotype. The CDR3 loop is CSARAPTGDTGELFF. The CDR3 bases are TGCAGTGCTAGAGCCCCCACGGGGGACACCGGGGAGCTGTTTTTT. The chain employs TRBV20-1 and TRBJ2-2; weak D call: TRBD2 (6 bases). V was clipped by 1 base and J by 3 bases, with 12 bases between them. CDR3 length: 15 amino acids. CDR1 and CDR2 from the germline V gene are DFQATT and SNEGSKA (reference sequence).

The sample holds many counts of this clonotype. The V call is TRBV6-2 or TRBV6-3, the J call TRBJ1-1; TRBD1 might be the D (5 bases). The CDR3 totals 15 residues. The germline CDR1 and CDR2 sequences are MNHEY and SVGEGT. V lost 0 bases and J lost 8, with 16 bases in between. The CDR3 spells CASSYSPDRTSEAFF. The CDR3 coding sequence is TGTGCCAGCAGTTACTCCCCCGACAGAACGTCAGAAGCTTTCTTT.

This rearrangement joins TRBV15 to TRBJ1-1, with unresolved D. CDR3 length equals 15 residues. V gave up 1 base and J gave up 4 bases, with 13 bases separating them. Looked up from germline, CDR1 is LNHNV and CDR2 is YYDKDF (reference sequence). DNA for the CDR3: TGTGCCACCAGCAGAGGGGGAGGCCGCCCCACTGAAGCTTTCTTT. This translates into CATSRGGGRPTEAFF.

This clonotype has ten or more counts. V is TRBV12-3 or TRBV12-4 and J is TRBJ1-5, with D perhaps TRBD1 (5 bases). Trimming shortened V by 1 base and J by 11 bases, and 12 bases separated the two germline ends. CDR3 size: 13 residues. CDR3 sequence reads: CASSLVDGGTQHF. CDR3 sequence (DNA): TGTGCCAGCAGTTTAGTTGACGGGGGAACCCAGCATTTT.

V is TRBV5-1 and J is TRBJ2-4, with 8 bases identical to TRBD2. The germline V gene encodes CDR1 SGHRS and CDR2 YFSETQ. The CDR3 length is 14 residues. J was trimmed by 7 bases and V by 5 bases; bases with no gene match: 8. The CDR3 DNA follows: TGCGCCAGCAGATCTTCTAGCGGGCAGAACATTCAGTACTTC. Its translation: CASRSSSGQNIQYF. Together with reference TRBV5-1 and TRBJ2-4, the CDR3 gives the full variable domain: KAGVTQTPRYLIKTRGQQVTLSCSPISGHRSVSWYQQTPGQGLQFLFEYFSETQRNKGNFPGRFSGRQFSNSRSEMNVSTLELGDSALYLCASRSSSGQNIQYFGAGTRLSVL.

This clonotype was detected many times. The CDR3: CASRRGAQRPNSPLHF. CDR3 sequence (DNA): TGTGCCAGCAGGAGGGGGGCTCAGAGGCCCAATTCACCCCTCCACTTT. The chain combines TRBV19 with TRBJ1-6; D is possibly TRBD1 (6 bases). Between the trimmed V and J ends, which lost 9 bases and 7 bases, there was a span of 22 bases. The CDR3 is 16 amino acids. Germline lookup yields CDR1 LNHDA and CDR2 SQIVND (reference sequence).

This clonotype occurred many times. CDR3 sequence: CASSPGTGTEAFF. The CDR3 region has the DNA TGCGCCAGCAGCCCCGGGACAGGGACTGAAGCTTTCTTT. J is TRBJ1-1 and V is TRBV5-1, with 9 bases that match TRBD1. CDR1 and CDR2 from the germline V gene are SGHRS and YFSETQ. Trimming at V came to 4 bases and at J to 5 bases, leaving 3 bases not matched to a gene. The CDR3 has 13 amino acids.

CDR3 loop: CASQGGLYSNQPQHF. CDR3 coding DNA: TGTGCCAGCCAGGGCGGATTATATAGCAATCAGCCCCAGCATTTT. The chain couples TRBV6-1 to TRBJ1-5; D is possibly TRBD1 (5 bases). The germline CDR1 and CDR2 sequences are MNHNS and SASEGT. The CDR3 sequence is 15 residues long. The V end lost 8 bases, the J end lost 0 bases, and 14 bases lay between the germline ends.

The chain combines TRBV10-3 with TRBJ2-1; the D gene is possibly TRBD1 (6 bases). With 11 bases removed from V and 9 bases from J, the gap between germline ends came to 20 bases. CDR1 is ENHRY and CDR2 is SYGVKD in the germline V gene. This CDR3 contains 13 residues. The CDR3 DNA is TGTGCCTCACGTTTGGGACAACAGGGTGAGCAGTTCTTC. It translates to CASRLGQQGEQFF.

This clonotype has ten or more counts. The chain joins TRBV21-1 to TRBJ1-6; TRBD1, the table's D call, was not compared with the DNA. TRBV21-1 is described as a pseudogene. This CDR3 contains 19 residues. The CDR3 DNA follows: TGTGCCAGCATTCTTAAAGGGTCCCCACAGAGCTCCTATAATTCACCCCTCCACTTT. Encoded protein: CASILKGSPQSSYNSPLHF.

This clonotype was detected many times. The chain is built from TRBV28 and TRBJ1-2; D is possibly TRBD1 (5 bases). The germline V and J ends were trimmed by 6 bases and 2 bases, with 10 bases remaining between them. This CDR3 contains 13 residues. The germline V gene has CDR1 MDHEN and CDR2 SYDVKM. The chain's CDR3 is CASSAGRNYGYTF. For the CDR3, the DNA is TGTGCCAGCAGCGCGGGACGGAACTATGGCTACACCTTC.

This clonotype has a handful of counts. The CDR3: CSARDARGTGNTEAFF. CDR3 coding DNA: TGCAGTGCTAGAGATGCGCGCGGGACAGGGAACACTGAAGCTTTCTTT. J is TRBJ1-1 and V is TRBV20-1; TRBD1 matches 8 bases. Trimming removed 0 bases from V and 1 base from J; junction bases left unmatched: 7. The CDR3 extends over 16 amino acids. Germline loops: CDR1 DFQATT, CDR2 SNEGSKA (reference sequence).

This clonotype was detected a few times. The CDR3 is CASTRSHQETQYF. The CDR3 bases are TGTGCCAGCACCAGGAGTCATCAAGAGACCCAGTACTTC. The chain uses TRBV6-1 and TRBJ2-5, with D unresolved. Germline CDR1 and CDR2: MNHNS and SASEGT. The CDR3 contains 13 residues. V gave up 7 bases and J gave up 2 bases, with 11 bases separating them.

This clonotype has ten or more counts. J is TRBJ2-5 and V is TRBV5-6; 10 nucleotides match TRBD2. This CDR3 spans 13 amino acids. J gave up 5 bases and V 4 bases, and 2 bases lay outside the gene matches. The germline gives CDR1 SGHDT, CDR2 YYEEEE. The CDR3 reads CASSQTSGETQYF. In DNA, the CDR3 is TGTGCCAGCAGCCAGACTAGCGGGGAGACCCAGTACTTC.

Ten or more counts support this clonotype. The chain joins TRBV7-2 to TRBJ2-1; TRBD1 might be the D (5 bases). Trimming shortened V by 5 bases and J by 0 bases, and 11 bases separated the two germline ends. The length of the CDR3 is 15 residues. Germline assignment: CDR1 SGHTA and CDR2 FQGNSA. The CDR3 region has the DNA TGTGCCAGCAGCGAAGGTGGGGCCTCCTACAATGAGCAGTTCTTC. This encodes CASSEGGASYNEQFF.

As regards this clonotype: At one boundary the junction diverges from the germline segment, which might be a read error. This sequence joins TRBV20-1 and TRBJ2-7, with D possibly being TRBD2 (5 bases). This CDR3 contains 15 residues. CDR1 and CDR2 from the germline V gene are DFQATT and SNEGSKA (reference sequence). DNA of the CDR3: TGCAGTGCTCCAAGTCATAGCGAGGACTCCTACGGGCAGTACTTC. Amino acid sequence: CSAPSHSEDSYGQYF.

This clonotype was detected many times. The chain is built from TRBV11-2 and TRBJ2-7, with 8 bases fitting TRBD2. V lost 1 base to trimming and J lost 1 base; unmatched junction nucleotides: 6. The germline gives CDR1 SGHAT, CDR2 FQNNGV. The CDR3 has 16 residues. The CDR3 DNA reads TGTGCCAGCAGCTTAGGACTAGCGAGCAGGTCCTACGAGCAGTACTTC. Translation gives CASSLGLASRSYEQYF.